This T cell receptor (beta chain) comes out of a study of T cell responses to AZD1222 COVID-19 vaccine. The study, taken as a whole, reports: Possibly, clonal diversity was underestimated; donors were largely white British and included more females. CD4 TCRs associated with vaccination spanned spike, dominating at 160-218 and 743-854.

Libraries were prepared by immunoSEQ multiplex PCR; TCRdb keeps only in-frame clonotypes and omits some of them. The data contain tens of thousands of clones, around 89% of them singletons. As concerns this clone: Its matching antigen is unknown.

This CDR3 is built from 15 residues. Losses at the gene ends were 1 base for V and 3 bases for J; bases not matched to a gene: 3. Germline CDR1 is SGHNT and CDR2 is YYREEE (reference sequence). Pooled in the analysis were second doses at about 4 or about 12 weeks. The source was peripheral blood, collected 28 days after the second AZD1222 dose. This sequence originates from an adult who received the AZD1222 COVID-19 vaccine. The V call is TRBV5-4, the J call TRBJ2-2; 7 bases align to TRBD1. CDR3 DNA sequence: TGTGCCAGCAGCTTGAACAGGGGCGACACCGGGGAGCTGTTTTTT. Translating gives CASSLNRGDTGELFF.